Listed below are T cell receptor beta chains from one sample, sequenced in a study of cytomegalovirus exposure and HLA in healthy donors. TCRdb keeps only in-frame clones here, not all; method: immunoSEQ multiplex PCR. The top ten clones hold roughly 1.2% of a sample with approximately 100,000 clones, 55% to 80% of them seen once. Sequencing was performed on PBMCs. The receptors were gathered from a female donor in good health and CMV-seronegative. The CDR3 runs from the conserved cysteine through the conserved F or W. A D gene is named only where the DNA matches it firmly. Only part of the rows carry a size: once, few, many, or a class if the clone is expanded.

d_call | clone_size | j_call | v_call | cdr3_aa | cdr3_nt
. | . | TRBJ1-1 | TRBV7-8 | CASSLQKTTEAFF | TGTGCCAGCAGCTTACAGAAAACCACTGAAGCTTTCTTT
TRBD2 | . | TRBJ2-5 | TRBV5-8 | CASSPGASGGRETQYF | TGTGCCAGCAGCCCTGGGGCTAGCGGGGGCAGGGAGACCCAGTACTTC
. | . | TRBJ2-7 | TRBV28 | CASSSSSGAQYF | TGTGCCAGCAGTTCATCCTCGGGTGCGCAGTACTTC
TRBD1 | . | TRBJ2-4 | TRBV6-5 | CASSRGTGDIQYF | TGTGCCAGCAGCCGAGGGACAGGGGACATTCAGTACTTC
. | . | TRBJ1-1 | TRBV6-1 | CASSEAGTGLAFF | TGTGCCAGCAGTGAAGCTGGCACAGGGCTTGCTTTCTTT
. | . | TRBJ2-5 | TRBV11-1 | CASGRGLRVGTQYF | TGTGCCAGCGGCCGTGGCTTGAGGGTAGGGACCCAGTACTTC
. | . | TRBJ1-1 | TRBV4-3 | CASSQVGTPERGAFF | TGCGCCAGCAGCCAAGTCGGGACACCTGAAAGGGGAGCTTTCTTT
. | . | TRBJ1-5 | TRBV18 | CASSPSGGNQPQHF | TGTGCCAGCTCACCAAGCGGGGGCAATCAGCCCCAGCATTTT
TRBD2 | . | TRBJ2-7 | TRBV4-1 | CASSQEGGGTYEQYF | TGCGCCAGCAGCCAAGAAGGCGGGGGGACCTACGAGCAGTACTTC
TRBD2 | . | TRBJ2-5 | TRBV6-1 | CASSELAGGPETQYF | TGTGCCAGCAGTGAACTAGCGGGGGGGCCAGAGACCCAGTACTTC
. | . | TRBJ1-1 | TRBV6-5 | CASSYSRGGEAFF | TGTGCCAGCAGTTACTCGAGGGGGGGGGAAGCTTTCTTT
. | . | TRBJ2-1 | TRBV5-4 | CASSLGAGPLNEQFF | TGTGCCAGCAGCTTGGGCGCGGGCCCCTTGAATGAGCAGTTCTTC
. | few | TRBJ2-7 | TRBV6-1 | CASSLAAYEQYF | TGTGCCAGCAGTTTAGCGGCCTACGAGCAGTACTTC
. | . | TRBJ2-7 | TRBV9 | CASSVGESDLGYEQYF | TGTGCCAGCAGCGTAGGGGAGAGCGATCTCGGCTACGAGCAGTACTTC
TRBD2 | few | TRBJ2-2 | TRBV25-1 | CASSEGLAGGGAGELFF | TGTGCCAGCAGTGAGGGACTAGCGGGAGGGGGGGCCGGGGAGCTGTTTTTT
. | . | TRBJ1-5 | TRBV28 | CASSRSGQPQHF | TGTGCCAGCAGCCGATCAGGGCAGCCCCAGCATTTT
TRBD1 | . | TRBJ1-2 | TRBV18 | CASSPGTGENYGYTF | TGTGCCAGCTCACCCGGGACAGGGGAGAACTATGGCTACACCTTC
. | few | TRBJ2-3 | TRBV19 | CASSQHKGTQGTQYF | TGTGCCAGTAGTCAACATAAGGGCACCCAGGGTACGCAGTATTTT
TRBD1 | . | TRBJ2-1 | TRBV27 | CALDRDRAYNEQFF | TGTGCCCTAGACCGGGACAGGGCCTACAATGAGCAGTTCTTC
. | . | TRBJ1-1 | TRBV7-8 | CASSFTGATEAFF | TGTGCCAGCAGCTTTACGGGAGCCACTGAAGCTTTCTTT
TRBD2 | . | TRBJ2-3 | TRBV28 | CASSFLAGGPGDTQYF | TGTGCCAGCAGTTTCCTAGCGGGAGGGCCTGGAGATACGCAGTATTTT
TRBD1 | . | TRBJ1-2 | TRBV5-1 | CASSPGTAYNYGYTF | TGCGCCAGCAGCCCAGGGACAGCGTATAACTATGGCTACACCTTC
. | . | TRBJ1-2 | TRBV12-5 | CASGLEMTGYGYTF | TGTGCTAGTGGTTTGGAGATGACAGGCTATGGCTACACCTTC
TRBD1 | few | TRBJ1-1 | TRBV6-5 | CASTPTGVRTEAFF | TGTGCCAGCACCCCGACAGGGGTTCGCACTGAAGCTTTCTTT
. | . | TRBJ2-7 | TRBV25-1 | CASSTGFEQYF | TGTGCCAGCAGCACAGGGTTCGAGCAGTACTTC
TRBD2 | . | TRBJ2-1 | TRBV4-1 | CASSQGPGLAAYNEQFF | TGCGCCAGCAGCCAAGGCCCGGGACTAGCGGCCTACAATGAGCAGTTCTTC
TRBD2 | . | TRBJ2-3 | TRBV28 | CASSYSVGSGSPDTQYF | TGTGCCAGCAGTTACTCCGTAGGTAGCGGGAGCCCAGATACGCAGTATTTT
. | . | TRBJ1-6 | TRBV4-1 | CASSQDPGSTDNSPLHF | TGCGCCAGCAGCCAAGATCCAGGTAGTACCGATAATTCACCCCTCCACTTT
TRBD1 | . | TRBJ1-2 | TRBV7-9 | CASSSSGTGRDGYTF | TGTGCCAGCAGCTCTAGTGGGACAGGCCGTGATGGCTACACCTTC
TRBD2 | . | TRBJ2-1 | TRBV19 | CASSLRESSHEQFF | TGTGCCAGTAGTTTGCGGGAGTCGAGCCATGAGCAGTTCTTC
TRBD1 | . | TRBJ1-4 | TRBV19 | CASSITPGGSSEKLFF | TGTGCCAGTAGTATAACGCCAGGGGGCTCGTCCGAAAAACTGTTTTTT
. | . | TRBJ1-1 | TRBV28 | CASSLQGFGTEAFF | TGTGCCAGCAGTTTACAGGGATTCGGCACTGAAGCTTTCTTT
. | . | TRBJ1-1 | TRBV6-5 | CASREGGMNTEAFF | TGTGCCAGCCGAGAGGGCGGAATGAACACTGAAGCTTTCTTT
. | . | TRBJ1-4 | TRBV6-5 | CASSRAQNREKLFF | TGTGCCAGCAGCAGGGCACAGAATCGGGAAAAACTGTTTTTT
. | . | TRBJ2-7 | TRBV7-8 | CASSATGFSSYEQYF | TGTGCCAGCAGTGCAACAGGGTTCAGCTCCTACGAGCAGTACTTC
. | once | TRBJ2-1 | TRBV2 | CASILAVSSYNEQFF | .
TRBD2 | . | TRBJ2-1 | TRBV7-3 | CASSLLLAGDEQFF | TGTGCCAGCAGCTTATTGTTAGCGGGAGATGAGCAGTTCTTC
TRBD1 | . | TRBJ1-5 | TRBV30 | CAWSVGTANNQPQHF | TGTGCCTGGAGTGTAGGGACAGCGAACAATCAGCCCCAGCATTTT
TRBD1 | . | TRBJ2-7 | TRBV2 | CASTTGQSFSYEQYF | TGTGCCAGCACGACGGGACAGTCTTTCTCCTACGAGCAGTACTTC
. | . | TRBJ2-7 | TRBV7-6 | CASSPGRTYEQYF | TGTGCCAGCAGCCCGGGTCGGACCTACGAGCAGTACTTC
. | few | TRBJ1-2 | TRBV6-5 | CASSYGGTGGYTF | TGTGCCAGCAGTTACGGGGGCACCGGGGGCTACACCTTC
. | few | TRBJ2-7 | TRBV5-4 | CASSDGLTSYEQYF | TGTGCCAGCAGCGACGGACTAACTTCCTACGAGCAGTACTTC
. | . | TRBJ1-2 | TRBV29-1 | CAALNPALPRYGYTF | TGCGCAGCGTTGAACCCGGCGTTGCCAAGGTATGGCTACACCTTC
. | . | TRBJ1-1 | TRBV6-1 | CASSDQFVNTEAFF | TGTGCCAGCAGTGATCAGTTTGTGAACACTGAAGCTTTCTTT
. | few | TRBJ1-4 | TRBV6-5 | CASSPTLGAKLFF | TGTGCCAGCAGTCCCACTTTGGGAGCAAAACTGTTTTTT
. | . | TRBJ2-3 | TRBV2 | CASIRGNTDTQYF | TGTGCCAGCATAAGGGGCAACACAGATACGCAGTATTTT
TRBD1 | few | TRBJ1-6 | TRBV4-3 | CASSQAPGQVNSPLHF | TGCGCCAGCAGCCAGGCCCCGGGACAGGTGAATTCACCCCTCCACTTT
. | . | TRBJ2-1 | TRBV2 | CASRMGGGEQFF | TGTGCCAGCAGAATGGGAGGCGGTGAGCAGTTCTTC